The T cell receptor beta chain described here comes from a study of PD-1 blockade in classical Hodgkin lymphoma. In every patient, relapse followed autologous stem cell transplantation, while exposure to brentuximab vedotin differed. Assay used: immunoSEQ multiplex PCR; TCRdb lists only in-frame clones, some missing. This sample has some 43,000 clones, with about 85% found just once. Study-level findings and limits: The origin of the repertoire differences remains undefined, with disease activity or prior therapy as possible causes.

Worth noting for this clone: The antigen remains unidentified.

This specimen was peripheral blood mononuclear cells (PBMCs), taken before the second cycle of nivolumab. This TCR came from a human donor with classical Hodgkin lymphoma.

The CDR3 DNA sequence: TGTGCCAGTAGTATAGTTATGGCGTCGGCAAACACTGAAGCTTTCTTT. Translated: CASSIVMASANTEAFF. V gene TRBV19 combines with J gene TRBJ1-1; D not resolved. Trimming took 1 base from V and 2 from J, leaving 14 bases between them. Germline lookup yields CDR1 LNHDA and CDR2 SQIVND (reference sequence). The CDR3 extends over 16 amino acids.